This TCR beta chain was captured by sequencing in a study of T cells in Graves' hyperthyroidism and ophthalmopathy. Patients aged 18 to 65 with hyperthyroidism were newly diagnosed, with duration under 2 months. Uncontrolled infection, other autoimmune disease, pregnancy or lactation led to exclusion. Approximately 10 ml of fresh peripheral blood supplied the PBMCs. CDR1 MNHEY and CDR2 SMNVEV come from the germline V gene (reference sequence). After removal of 7 bases from V and 5 bases from J, the junction contained 6 bases not matched to a gene. This CDR3 has 13 residues. The sample holds many counts of this clonotype. There were TCR beta CDR3 regions amplified from RNA transcripts. The HTBI primer set was used in a first-round RT-PCR of the TCR CDR3. TCRdb reprocessed the multiplex PCR reads via MiXCR and lists one record per CDR3 protein. The table lists about 480,000 distinct CDR3 sequences, 13% to 15% of them singletons.

This TCR derives from a woman between 18 and 30 years old with Graves' hyperthyroidism. Material for sequencing was blood. The chain employs TRBV27 and TRBJ1-2, with TRBD1 identical over 8 bases. CDR3 bases: TGTGCCAGCACCGTCGGACAGGGTTATGGCTACACCTTC. Its protein is CASTVGQGYGYTF.